This is a list of T cell receptor beta chains from one sample in a study of cytomegalovirus exposure and HLA in healthy donors. The assay was immunoSEQ multiplex PCR, and TCRdb's table has in-frame clones only and misses some. The repertoire consists of approximately 300,000 clones, with 70% to 90% occurring once and the leading ten covering roughly 2%. Source material: PBMCs. These receptor sequences come from a woman aged 40-49 years in good health and CMV-seropositive. The conserved cysteine and the conserved F or W are not part of the CDR3 here.

j_call v_call cdr3_aa
TRBJ1-1 TRBV21-1 ASSKGLAGQNTEAF
NA TRBV2 ASFRAESYEQY
TRBJ2-6 TRBV19 ASSITGGTGANVLT
TRBJ2-3 TRBV6-5 ASSYRGRLSTDTQY
TRBJ1-4 TRBV10-3 AISDRQGEGEKLF
TRBJ2-5 TRBV11-3 ASSLGLTTREETQY
TRBJ2-6 TRBV7-9 ASSLRAFPGANVLT
TRBJ2-1 TRBV28 ASSLRTSVQF
TRBJ1-1 TRBV19 ASSIGSTEAF
TRBJ1-5 TRBV2 ASSGQYDQPQH
TRBJ2-7 TRBV11-3 ASSLETGSSYEQY
TRBJ2-1 TRBV7-9 ASSPDSSYNEQF
TRBJ2-7 TRBV4-3 ASSQAGLAGGPYEQY
TRBJ1-2 TRBV21-1 ASRTSYGYT
TRBJ1-5 TRBV2 ASGQGWVNQPQH
TRBJ2-1 TRBV5-4 ASSSQRGSYNEQF
TRBJ1-5 TRBV19 ASTRAGGNQPQH
TRBJ2-5 TRBV28 ASSLTAGGAYETQY
TRBJ2-3 TRBV7-2 ASSLELLAGKDTQY
TRBJ2-7 TRBV11-2 ASSFVGLAGTSYEQY
TRBJ2-6 TRBV2 ASSYRGGGGANGLT
TRBJ2-3 TRBV5-1 ASSPGLASTDTQY
TRBJ2-3 TRBV28 ASRSDRATLGGVDTQY
TRBJ2-3 TRBV28 ASRDTATDTQY
TRBJ1-1 TRBV5-4 ASSPGQEDTEAF
TRBJ1-3 TRBV2 ASSQQGAKGNTIY
TRBJ1-2 TRBV5-1 ASSLTGGADGYT
TRBJ2-1 TRBV30 AWRGRRGVIYNEQF
TRBJ2-2 TRBV7-3 ASSLNTGNTGELF
TRBJ2-7 TRBV11-3 ASSASLPGVLYEQY
TRBJ2-2 TRBV21-1 ASSKVGTSGSTGELF
TRBJ2-3 TRBV9 ASSAPGDTQY
TRBJ2-7 TRBV5-1 ASSPTSGRAYEQY
TRBJ2-1 TRBV5-1 ASSSGTSGKFYNEQF
TRBJ2-6 TRBV7-8 ASSPIDRISGANVLT
TRBJ1-6 TRBV18 ASSPSTGVGNSPLH
TRBJ2-7 TRBV13 ASSPLSSYEQY
TRBJ2-7 TRBV18 ASSPRERQGSYEQY
TRBJ2-7 TRBV30 AWSVALWREDYLEQY
TRBJ2-3 TRBV9 ASSVNHFTRY
TRBJ2-4 TRBV18 ASSPETRGIQY
TRBJ1-2 TRBV6-5 ASSSPRSGYT
TRBJ2-7 TRBV6-5 ASSSGFGEQY
TRBJ2-1 TRBV7-2 ASSLVRNEQF
TRBJ2-1 TRBV23-1 ASTFDPRGGMPTYNEQF
TRBJ2-1 TRBV21-1 ASSKGGGPRADNEQF